This T cell receptor beta chain was captured in a study of patients and donors after allogeneic stem cell transplantation. There are many counts of this clonotype. A single record per CDR3 protein comes from TCRdb applying MiXCR to the RT-PCR reads. Among about a million distinct CDR3 sequences listed, more than 15% were seen once. In germline, CDR1 is SGHVS, CDR2 FQNEAQ. The CDR3 extends over 16 amino acids. V lost 1 base, J lost 0 bases, and 11 bases lay in between. The TCR originated in a human donor who was either an allogeneic HSCT recipient or a stem cell or donor lymphocyte infusion donor (not recorded which). It is not recorded whose cells these are; they may come from a transplant donor. The chain joins TRBV7-8 to TRBJ2-3, with D maybe TRBD2 (6 bases). Input material: blood, either unsorted or a sorted T cell fraction (not recorded which). The DNA of the CDR3 is TGTGCCAGCAGCTTAGAACTAGCCCCTAGCACAGATACGCAGTATTTT. This sequence encodes CASSLELAPSTDTQYF.